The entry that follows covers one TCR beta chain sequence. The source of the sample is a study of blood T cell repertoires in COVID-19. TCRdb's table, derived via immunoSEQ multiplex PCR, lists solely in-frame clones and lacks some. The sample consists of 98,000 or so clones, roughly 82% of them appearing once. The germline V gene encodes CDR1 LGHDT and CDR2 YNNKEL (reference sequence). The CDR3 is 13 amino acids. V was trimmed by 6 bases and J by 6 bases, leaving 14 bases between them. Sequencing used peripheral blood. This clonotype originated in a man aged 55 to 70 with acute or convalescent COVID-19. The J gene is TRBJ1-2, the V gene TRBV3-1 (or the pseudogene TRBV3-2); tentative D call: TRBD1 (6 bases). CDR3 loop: CASRETGLHGYTF. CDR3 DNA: TGTGCCAGCAGGGAAACAGGGCTCCATGGCTACACCTTC.